The 20 T cell receptor beta chains given below trace back to one sample, sequenced in a study of blood T cell repertoires in COVID-19. Some clones are missing from TCRdb's copy, which holds only in-frame ones; the method was immunoSEQ multiplex PCR. The sample has about 170,000 clones, roughly 90% seen once; the top ten hold about 0.8%. The sample consisted of PBMCs or T cells enriched from blood (not recorded which). These receptors originate from a woman younger than 30 who had recovered from COVID-19.

V is TRBV5-1 and J is TRBJ1-3; D possibly corresponds to TRBD1 (5 bases). Germline V gives CDR1 SGHRS, CDR2 YFSETQ. Trimming cost V 2 bases and J 2 bases, with 14 bases left between them. This CDR3 spans 16 amino acids. The CDR3 region has the DNA TGCGCCAGCAGCTTTGCCCAGGGTGCGGCTGGAAACACCATATATTTT. Its protein product is CASSFAQGAAGNTIYF.

The chain links TRBV3-1 (or the pseudogene TRBV3-2) to TRBJ1-4; a weak D match, TRBD1 (6 bases). The V gene lost 2 bases and the J gene lost 3 bases, with 10 bases spanning the gap. Looked up from germline, CDR1 is LGHDT and CDR2 is YNNKEL (reference sequence). The CDR3 contains 15 residues. CDR3 sequence reads: CASSQTGSANEKLFF. For the CDR3, the DNA is TGTGCCAGCAGCCAAACAGGGTCGGCTAATGAAAAACTGTTTTTT.

J is TRBJ1-1 and V is TRBV9, with 8 bases lining up with TRBD1. The germline gives CDR1 SGDLS, CDR2 YYNGEE. This CDR3 is built from 16 residues. Losses at the gene ends were 1 base for V and 0 bases for J; bases not matched to a gene: 5. The CDR3 here is CASSVRAGGMNTEAFF. CDR3 nucleotides: TGTGCCAGCAGCGTAAGAGCAGGGGGCATGAACACTGAAGCTTTCTTT.

V is TRBV7-2 and J is TRBJ2-2, with a weak D call TRBD1 (5 bases). Trimming shortened V by 7 bases and J by 0 bases, and 9 bases separated the two germline ends. Germline CDR1 SGHTA, CDR2 FQGNSA. There are 14 residues in the CDR3. This CDR3 reads CASIQDTNTGELFF. CDR3 nucleotide sequence: TGTGCCAGCATCCAGGACACGAACACCGGGGAGCTGTTTTTT.

V gene TRBV10-3 combines with J gene TRBJ2-3, with TRBD2 identical over 12 bases. The CDR3 is 19 residues long. Trimming removed 4 bases from V and 9 bases from J; junction bases left unmatched: 20. Per the germline V gene, CDR1 is ENHRY and CDR2 is SYGVKD. The CDR3 here is CAISATSGRGGGNFDTQYF. The DNA for the CDR3 is TGTGCCATCAGTGCGACTAGCGGGAGAGGCGGGGGGAATTTTGACACGCAGTATTTT.

In DNA, the CDR3 is TGTGCCAGCACTGGACAGGGACTACAAGAGACCCAGTACTTC. Translated: CASTGQGLQETQYF. The chain links TRBV6-5 to TRBJ2-5; tentative D call: TRBD1 (8 bases). Germline CDR1 MNHEY, CDR2 SVGAGI. This CDR3 has 14 residues. Trimming removed 7 bases at V and 2 bases at J, with 14 bases between.

This chain uses TRBV15 with TRBJ2-3, with TRBD2 identical over 13 bases. Germline V gene data show CDR1 as LNHNV and CDR2 as YYDKDF (reference sequence). V trimming: 4 bases; J trimming: 3 bases; junction bases outside the gene matches: 4. There are 16 residues in the CDR3. The CDR3 protein is CATSKRTSGRTDTQYF. CDR3 sequence (DNA): TGTGCCACCAGCAAAAGGACTAGCGGGAGAACAGATACGCAGTATTTT.

CDR3 sequence (DNA): TGTGCCAGCTCACCACCGGCGGCTACCTACGAGCAGTACTTC. This gives the protein CASSPPAATYEQYF. The chain couples TRBV18 to TRBJ2-7; D unclear. The ends were cut back, 0 bases at V and 2 bases at J, with 8 bases in the middle. This CDR3 has 14 residues. Germline V gene data show CDR1 as KGHSH and CDR2 as LQKENI.

V gene TRBV6-4 combines with J gene TRBJ2-7, with 12 bases matching TRBD2. The CDR3 is 15 amino acids. The junction had 7 bases not matched to a gene; V was cut back by 5 bases and J by 5 bases. The V gene's germline CDR1 is MRHNA and CDR2 SNTAGT. This chain's CDR3 is CASSRLAGEPHEQYF. As DNA, the CDR3 is TGTGCCAGCAGTCGACTAGCGGGGGAACCCCACGAGCAGTACTTC.

This clone was counted once. This sequence joins TRBV5-1 and TRBJ2-7; D ambiguous. V dropped 3 bases and J dropped 1 base, with 14 bases sitting between them. Germline CDR1 is SGHRS and CDR2 is YFSETQ. This CDR3 has 15 residues. The CDR3 DNA reads TGCGCCAGCAGCTACAGTGAAGGATATTCCTACGAGCAGTACTTC. This sequence encodes CASSYSEGYSYEQYF.

This clone was observed once. The chain couples TRBV28 to TRBJ2-1, with a weak D call TRBD1 (6 bases). Trimming cost V 6 bases and J 3 bases, with 12 bases left between them. Germline CDR1 and CDR2: MDHEN and SYDVKM. This CDR3 spans 14 amino acids. CDR3 nucleotides: TGTGCCAGCAGCCGAGGACAGTTCTACAATGAGCAGTTCTTC. Residues: CASSRGQFYNEQFF.

The rearrangement uses TRBV10-1 and TRBJ2-1; 8 nucleotides align to TRBD2. V gave up 3 bases and J gave up 5 bases; unmatched junction bases: 6. Germline loops: CDR1 WNHNN, CDR2 SYGVQD (reference sequence). This CDR3 spans 15 amino acids. The CDR3 protein is CASSDGLAGNNEQFF. As DNA, the CDR3 is TGCGCCAGCAGTGACGGGCTAGCGGGTAACAATGAGCAGTTCTTC.

The chain uses TRBV15 and TRBJ2-1; D may be TRBD2 (7 bases). CDR3 length equals 16 residues. Germline assignment: CDR1 LNHNV and CDR2 YYDKDF (reference sequence). Trimming stripped 1 base from V and 7 bases from J, with 17 bases between. The CDR3 DNA follows: TGTGCCACCAGCAGAGGGGTAGGGGGAGGGCAGAATGAGCAGTTCTTC. Its translation: CATSRGVGGGQNEQFF.

The chain employs TRBV27 and TRBJ2-5, with a weak D call TRBD1 (6 bases). CDR3 length equals 14 residues. Deletions cut 2 bases from V and 4 bases from J, with 11 bases between. The germline CDR1 and CDR2 sequences are MNHEY and SMNVEV (reference sequence). DNA of the CDR3: TGTGCCAGCAGTTTAGGTTCCAGGGGAGAGACCCAGTACTTC. Translated, it gives CASSLGSRGETQYF.

The chain uses TRBV28 and TRBJ2-7; no clear D gene. CDR3 size: 11 residues. Germline CDR1 MDHEN, CDR2 SYDVKM. V shed 6 bases and J shed 6 bases, with 9 bases lying between them. CDR3 loop: CASSLPGEQYF. CDR3 bases: TGTGCCAGCAGCTTGCCGGGCGAGCAGTACTTC.

V and J are TRBV10-3 and TRBJ2-3; a weak D match, TRBD2 (6 bases). Trimming took off 2 bases at V and 2 bases at J, with 11 bases between the two ends. The germline V gene has CDR1 ENHRY and CDR2 SYGVKD. CDR3 length: 15 residues. The CDR3 loop is CAISEGTRYTDTQYF. The CDR3, as DNA: TGTGCCATCAGTGAGGGGACTCGTTACACAGATACGCAGTATTTT.

The gene calls are TRBV5-4 and TRBJ1-1; 8 positions match TRBD1. Per the germline V gene, CDR1 is SGHNT and CDR2 is YYREEE (reference sequence). The CDR3 totals 13 residues. Unmatched junction bases numbered 5, after V lost 4 bases and J lost 6 bases. The CDR3 is CASSPDRAAEAFF. The CDR3 DNA is TGTGCCAGCAGCCCGGACAGGGCGGCTGAAGCTTTCTTT.

The rearrangement links TRBV6-5 to TRBJ2-1; D unclear. Looked up from germline, CDR1 is MNHEY and CDR2 is SVGAGI. Trimming left V 6 bases short and J 6 bases short, with 9 bases between. This CDR3 region has 12 residues. The CDR3 spells CASSPTGNEQFF. Written as DNA, the CDR3 is TGTGCCAGCAGCCCCACGGGCAATGAGCAGTTCTTC.

This clone was recorded once. The chain carries TRBV5-1 and TRBJ2-7, with 7 bases aligning to TRBD1. The CDR3 extends over 16 amino acids. V lost 0 bases and J lost 3; bases outside the gene matches: 9. Germline CDR1 is SGHRS and CDR2 is YFSETQ. The CDR3, as DNA: TGCGCCAGCAGCTTGGAACCTCGGACAGGAGGCTACGAGCAGTACTTC. Its protein product is CASSLEPRTGGYEQYF.

The chain recombines TRBV5-1 with TRBJ2-7, with 9 nucleotides matching TRBD1. The V and J ends lost 4 bases and 4 bases, in that order; junction bases with no gene match: 9. CDR3 length equals 15 residues. Germline CDR1 is SGHRS and CDR2 is YFSETQ. The CDR3 sequence: CASSPTGTGYYEQYF. DNA of the CDR3: TGCGCCAGCAGCCCCACCGGGACAGGGTATTACGAGCAGTACTTC.